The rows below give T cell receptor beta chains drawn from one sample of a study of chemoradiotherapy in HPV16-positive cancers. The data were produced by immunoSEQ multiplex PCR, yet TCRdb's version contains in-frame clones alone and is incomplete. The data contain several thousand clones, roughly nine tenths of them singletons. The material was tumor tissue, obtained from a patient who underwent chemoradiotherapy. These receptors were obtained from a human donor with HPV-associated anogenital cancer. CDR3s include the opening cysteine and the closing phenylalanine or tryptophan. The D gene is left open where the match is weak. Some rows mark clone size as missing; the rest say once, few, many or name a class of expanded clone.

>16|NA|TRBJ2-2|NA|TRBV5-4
TGTGCCAGCAGCTTGTCCTTCGGCACGAACACCGGGGAGCTGTTTTTT
CASSLSFGTNTGELFF
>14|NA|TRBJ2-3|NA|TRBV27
TGTGCCAGCAGTTTATCACCCGGAGCAGATACGCAGTATTTT
CASSLSPGADTQYF
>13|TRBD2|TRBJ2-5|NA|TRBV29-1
TGCAGCACACGACTAGCGGGGACAGAGACCCAGTACTTC
CSTRLAGTETQYF
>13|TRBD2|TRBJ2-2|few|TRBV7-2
TGTGCCAGCAGCCAAGCGGGGACCGGGGAGCTGTTTTTT
CASSQAGTGELFF
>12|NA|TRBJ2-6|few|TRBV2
TGTGCCAGCAGTGAGGAGGCCAACGTCCTGACTTTC
CASSEEANVLTF
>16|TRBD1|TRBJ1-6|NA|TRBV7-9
TGTGCCAGCAGCTTGGAAGACAGGGGTCGCCATTCACCCCTCCACTTT
CASSLEDRGRHSPLHF
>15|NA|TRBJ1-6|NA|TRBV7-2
TGTGCCAGCAGCCAAGCCCCGAGTCGATTGGCACCCCTCCACTTT
CASSQAPSRLAPLHF
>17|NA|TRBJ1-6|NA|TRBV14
TGTGCCAGCAGCCAAGGAGTGTACGGGCGGGGCGGGTCACCCCTCCACTTT
CASSQGVYGRGGSPLHF
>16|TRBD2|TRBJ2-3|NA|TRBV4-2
TGTGCCAGCAGCCTTGAAAGGAGCGGGGGGGCAGATACGCAGTATTTT
CASSLERSGGADTQYF
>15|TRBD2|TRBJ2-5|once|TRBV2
TGTGCCAGTAAAGACAAGCGGGGACTAGTGGAGACCCAGTACTTC
CASKDKRGLVETQYF
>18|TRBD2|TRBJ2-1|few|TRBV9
TGTGCCAGCAGCGTAGGGCGTTCGGGGGGGGACACCTACAATGAGCAGTTCTTC
CASSVGRSGGDTYNEQFF
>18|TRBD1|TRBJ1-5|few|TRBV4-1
TGCGCCAGCAGCTACAGCGTACCGACAGGGGTCGGCAATCAGCCCCAGCATTTT
CASSYSVPTGVGNQPQHF
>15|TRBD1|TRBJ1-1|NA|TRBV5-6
TGTGCCAGCAGCGCCGCCGGGACAGGGTATACTGAAGCTTTCTTT
CASSAAGTGYTEAFF
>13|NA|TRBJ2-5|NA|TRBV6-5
TGTGCCAGCAGTTTAGACTTGACGGGGACCCAGTACTTC
CASSLDLTGTQYF
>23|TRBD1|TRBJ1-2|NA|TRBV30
TGTGCCTGGAGTCCCGGGACAGGGGGCCACAATGATTCAACTCTCGCCCGGGGCTATGGCTACACCTTC
CAWSPGTGGHNDSTLARGYGYTF
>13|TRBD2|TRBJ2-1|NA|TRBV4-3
TGCGCCAGCAGCCATACCCTAGCGGGGGAGCAGTTCTTC
CASSHTLAGEQFF
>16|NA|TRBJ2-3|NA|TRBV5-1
TGCGCCAGCAGCCGAAGCACAGGGACTGGCACAGATACGCAGTATTTT
CASSRSTGTGTDTQYF
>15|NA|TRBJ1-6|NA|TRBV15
TGTGCCACCAGCAGAGATTCGGGGGTTAATTCACCCCTCCACTTT
CATSRDSGVNSPLHF
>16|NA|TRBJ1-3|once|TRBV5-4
TGTGCCAGCAGCCCGGACCCAGGCAACTCTGGAAACACCATATATTTT
CASSPDPGNSGNTIYF
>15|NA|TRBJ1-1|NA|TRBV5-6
TGTGCCAGCAGCGAATCGCCCAGCGCGAGCACTGAAGCTTTCTTT
CASSESPSASTEAFF
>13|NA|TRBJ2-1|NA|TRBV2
TGTGCCAGCACCAGGGAGGCGGAGACTTTACAGTTCTTC
CASTREAETLQFF
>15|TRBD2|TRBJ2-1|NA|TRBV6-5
TGTGCCAGCAGTGCCTCCGGGAGGTCCTACAATGAGCAGTTCTTC
CASSASGRSYNEQFF
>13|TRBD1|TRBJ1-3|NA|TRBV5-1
TGCGCCAGCAGCGGACAGGGTGGGAACACCATATATTTT
CASSGQGGNTIYF
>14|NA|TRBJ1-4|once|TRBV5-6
TGTGCCAGCAGCGTGGGACACCGCAATGAAAAACTGTTTTTT
CASSVGHRNEKLFF
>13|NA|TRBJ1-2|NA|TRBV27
TGTGCCAGCAGTCCGCTGACTGACTATGGCTACACCTTC
CASSPLTDYGYTF
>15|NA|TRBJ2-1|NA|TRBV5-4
TGTGCCAGCAGCTTGGGGATAGCACGGTACAATGAGCAGTTCTTC
CASSLGIARYNEQFF
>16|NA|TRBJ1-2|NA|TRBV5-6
TGTGCCAGCAGCTTTTTTGGGGAAATAATTGGGTATGGCTACACCTTC
CASSFFGEIIGYGYTF
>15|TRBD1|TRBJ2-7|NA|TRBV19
TGTGCCAGTAGTTCCTCCGGGACAGGGGTTTACGAGCAGTACTTC
CASSSSGTGVYEQYF
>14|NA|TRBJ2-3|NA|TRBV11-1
TGTGCCAGCAGCTTAGACCTGGGCACAGATACGCAGTATTTT
CASSLDLGTDTQYF
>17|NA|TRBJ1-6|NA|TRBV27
TGTGCCAGCAGTTTATCGCGTTCGAGCTCCTATAATTCACCCCTCCACTTT
CASSLSRSSSYNSPLHF
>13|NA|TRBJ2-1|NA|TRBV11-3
TGTGCCAGCAGCCCCCGTCAGCGAACTGAGCAGTTCTTC
CASSPRQRTEQFF
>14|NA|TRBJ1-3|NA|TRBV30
TGTGCCTGGAGTGGGGCAGGGGCCAGACTGATCCTATATTTT
CAWSGAGARLILYF
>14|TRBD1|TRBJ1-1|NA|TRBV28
TGTGCCAGCAGTTCGGAGGGGGCGAACACTGAAGCTTTCTTT
CASSSEGANTEAFF
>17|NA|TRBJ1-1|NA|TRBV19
TGTGCCAGTAGTATAGTCGGGGCGCGACAAGGGAACACTGAAGCTTTCTTT
CASSIVGARQGNTEAFF
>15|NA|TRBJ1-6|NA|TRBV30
TGTGCCTGCCCAGGGGCCTCGCGCCGGGATTCACCCCTCCACTTT
CACPGASRRDSPLHF
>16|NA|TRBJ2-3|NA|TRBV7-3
TGTGCCAGCAGCGACAACCCGGGGACTAGCACAGATACGCAGTATTTT
CASSDNPGTSTDTQYF
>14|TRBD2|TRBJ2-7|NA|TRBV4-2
TGTGCCAGCAGCCAAGAAGCGGGGGGCTACGAGCAGTACTTC
CASSQEAGGYEQYF
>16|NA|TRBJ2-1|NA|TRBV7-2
TGTGCCAGCAGCCTAGAGCTCGGAGTCTCCTACAATGAGCAGTTCTTC
CASSLELGVSYNEQFF
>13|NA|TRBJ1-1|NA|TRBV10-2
TGCGCCAGCAGTGCCCCGGGTTACACTGAAGCTTTCTTT
CASSAPGYTEAFF
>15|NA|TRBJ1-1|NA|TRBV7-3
TGTGCCAGCAGCTTAACTGGAGGGGAGAACACTGAAGCTTTCTTT
CASSLTGGENTEAFF